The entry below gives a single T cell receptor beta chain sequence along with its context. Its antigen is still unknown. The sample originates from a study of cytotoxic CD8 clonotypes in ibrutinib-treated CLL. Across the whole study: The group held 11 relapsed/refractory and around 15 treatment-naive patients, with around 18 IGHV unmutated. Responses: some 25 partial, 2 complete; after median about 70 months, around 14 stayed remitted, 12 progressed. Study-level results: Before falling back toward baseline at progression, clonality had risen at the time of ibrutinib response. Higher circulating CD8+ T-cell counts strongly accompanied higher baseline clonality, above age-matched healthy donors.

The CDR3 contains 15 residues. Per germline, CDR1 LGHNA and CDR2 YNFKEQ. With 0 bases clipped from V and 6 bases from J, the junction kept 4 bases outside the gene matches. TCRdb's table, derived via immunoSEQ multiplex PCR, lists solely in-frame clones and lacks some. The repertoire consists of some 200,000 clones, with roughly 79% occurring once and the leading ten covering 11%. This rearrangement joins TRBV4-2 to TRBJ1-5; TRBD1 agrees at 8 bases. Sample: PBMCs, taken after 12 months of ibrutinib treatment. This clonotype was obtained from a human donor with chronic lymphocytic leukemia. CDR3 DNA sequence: TGTGCCAGCAGCCAAGAGTTCCAGGGGGCTCAGCCCCAGCATTTT. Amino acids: CASSQEFQGAQPQHF.